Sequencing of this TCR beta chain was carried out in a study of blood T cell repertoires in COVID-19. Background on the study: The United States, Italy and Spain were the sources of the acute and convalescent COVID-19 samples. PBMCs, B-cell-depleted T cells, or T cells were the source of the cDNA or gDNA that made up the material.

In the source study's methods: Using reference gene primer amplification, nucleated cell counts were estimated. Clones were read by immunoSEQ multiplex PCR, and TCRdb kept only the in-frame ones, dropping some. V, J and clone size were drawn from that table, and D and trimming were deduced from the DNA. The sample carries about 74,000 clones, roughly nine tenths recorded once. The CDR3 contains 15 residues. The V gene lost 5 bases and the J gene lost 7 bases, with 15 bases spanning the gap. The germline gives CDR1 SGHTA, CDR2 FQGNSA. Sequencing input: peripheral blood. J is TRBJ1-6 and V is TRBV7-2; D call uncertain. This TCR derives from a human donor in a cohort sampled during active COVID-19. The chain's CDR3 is CASSPEGPINSPLHF. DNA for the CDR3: TGTGCCAGCAGCCCCGAGGGCCCAATAAATTCACCCCTCCACTTT.